This T cell receptor beta chain was sequenced in a study of T-cell reconstitution after alpha-beta-depleted transplantation in children. Preparing the TCRbeta library involved the use of unique molecular identifiers. TCRdb fed the PCR reads into MiXCR, producing one record per CDR3 protein. The table has about 610,000 distinct CDR3 sequences, 25% to 30% seen once. This clonotype was picked up one time. Its antigen remains unknown. Points from the study as a whole: Newly produced T cells mostly provided counts and TCRbeta diversity after one year, as hyperexpanded clones declined. In patients about two months after transplant, alpha-beta T cells reportedly arose from several hundred expanded graft clones. It was surviving recipient T cells and thymic progenitors that gave some patients high TCRbeta diversity at day 60.

Trimming took off 8 bases at V and 2 bases at J, with 16 bases between the two ends. The CDR3 length is 15 residues. CDR1 and CDR2 (germline): MGHRA, YSYEKL. Sequenced material: PBMCs, taken before TCRalphabeta/CD19-depleted stem cell transplant. The rearrangement joins TRBV4-1 to TRBJ2-1; either TRBD1 or TRBD2 may supply D (6 bases each). The TCR originated in a boy less than two years old with Wiskott-Aldrich syndrome, due to receive a stem cell transplant. The CDR3 DNA is TGCGCCAGCGGACGGGGGCGGGCACCCTACAATGAGCAGTTCTTC. It codes for CASGRGRAPYNEQFF.